The entry that follows covers one T cell receptor beta chain sequence. The sample originates from a study of blood T cell repertoires in COVID-19. Germline V lookup: CDR1 LGHDT, CDR2 YNNKEL (reference sequence). The CDR3 loop spans 14 amino acids. Trimming shortened V by 7 bases and J by 9 bases, and 19 bases separated the two germline ends. Some clones are missing from TCRdb's copy, which holds only in-frame ones; the method was immunoSEQ multiplex PCR. Seen here are around 90,000 clones, around nine tenths observed once, and the top ten hold around 2%. The genes are TRBV3-1 (or the pseudogene TRBV3-2) and TRBJ2-1; D possibly corresponds to TRBD2 (5 bases). What was sequenced was peripheral blood. This clonotype originated in a man aged 50 to 59 with COVID-19, enrolled during active disease. The CDR3 sequence: CASTAAASSREQFF. CDR3 in DNA: TGTGCCAGCACCGCAGCGGCTTCATCCCGTGAGCAGTTCTTC.